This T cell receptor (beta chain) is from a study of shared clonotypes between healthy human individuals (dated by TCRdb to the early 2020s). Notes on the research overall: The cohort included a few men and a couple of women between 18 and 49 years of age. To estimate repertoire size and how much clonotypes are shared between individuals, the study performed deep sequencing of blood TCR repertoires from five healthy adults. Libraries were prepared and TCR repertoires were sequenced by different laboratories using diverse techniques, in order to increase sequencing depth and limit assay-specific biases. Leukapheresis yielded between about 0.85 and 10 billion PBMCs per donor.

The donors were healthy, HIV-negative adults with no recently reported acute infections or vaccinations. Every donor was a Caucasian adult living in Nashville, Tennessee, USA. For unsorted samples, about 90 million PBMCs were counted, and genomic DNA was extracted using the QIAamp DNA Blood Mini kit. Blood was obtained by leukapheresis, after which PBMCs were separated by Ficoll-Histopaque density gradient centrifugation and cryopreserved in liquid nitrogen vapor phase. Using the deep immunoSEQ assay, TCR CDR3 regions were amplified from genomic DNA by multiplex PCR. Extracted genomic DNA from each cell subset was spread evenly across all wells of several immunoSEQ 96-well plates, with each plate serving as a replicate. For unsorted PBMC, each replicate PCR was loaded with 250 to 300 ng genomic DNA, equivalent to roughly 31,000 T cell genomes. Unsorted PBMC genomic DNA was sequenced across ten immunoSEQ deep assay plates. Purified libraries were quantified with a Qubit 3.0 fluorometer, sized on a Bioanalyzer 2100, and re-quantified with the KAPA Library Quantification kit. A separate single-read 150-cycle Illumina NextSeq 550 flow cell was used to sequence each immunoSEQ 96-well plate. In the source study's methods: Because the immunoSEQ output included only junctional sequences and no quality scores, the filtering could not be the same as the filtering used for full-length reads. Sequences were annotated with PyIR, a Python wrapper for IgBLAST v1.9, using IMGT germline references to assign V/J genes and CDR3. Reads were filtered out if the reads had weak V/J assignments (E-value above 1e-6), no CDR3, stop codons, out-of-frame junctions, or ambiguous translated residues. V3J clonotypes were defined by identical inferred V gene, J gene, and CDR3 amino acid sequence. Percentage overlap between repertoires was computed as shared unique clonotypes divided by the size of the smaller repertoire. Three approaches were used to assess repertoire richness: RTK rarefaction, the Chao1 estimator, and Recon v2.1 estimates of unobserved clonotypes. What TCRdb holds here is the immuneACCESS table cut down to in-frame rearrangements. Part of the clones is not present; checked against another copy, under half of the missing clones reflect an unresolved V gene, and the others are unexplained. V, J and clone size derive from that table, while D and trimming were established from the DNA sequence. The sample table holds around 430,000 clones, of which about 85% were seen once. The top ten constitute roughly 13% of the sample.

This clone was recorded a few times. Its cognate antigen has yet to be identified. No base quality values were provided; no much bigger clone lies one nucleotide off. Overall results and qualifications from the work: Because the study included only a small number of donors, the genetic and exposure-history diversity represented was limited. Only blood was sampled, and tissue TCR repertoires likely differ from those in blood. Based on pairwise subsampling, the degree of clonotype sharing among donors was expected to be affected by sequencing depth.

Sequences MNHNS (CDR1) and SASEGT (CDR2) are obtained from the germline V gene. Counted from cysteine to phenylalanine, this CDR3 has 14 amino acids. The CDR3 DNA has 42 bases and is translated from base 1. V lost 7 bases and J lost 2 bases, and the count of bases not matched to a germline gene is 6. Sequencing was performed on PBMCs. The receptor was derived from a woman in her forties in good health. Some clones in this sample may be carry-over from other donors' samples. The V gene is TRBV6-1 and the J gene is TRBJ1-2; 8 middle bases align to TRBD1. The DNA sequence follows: TGTGCCAGCAAGCTGGACAGGGCGAACTATGGCTACACCTTC. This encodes CASKLDRANYGYTF.